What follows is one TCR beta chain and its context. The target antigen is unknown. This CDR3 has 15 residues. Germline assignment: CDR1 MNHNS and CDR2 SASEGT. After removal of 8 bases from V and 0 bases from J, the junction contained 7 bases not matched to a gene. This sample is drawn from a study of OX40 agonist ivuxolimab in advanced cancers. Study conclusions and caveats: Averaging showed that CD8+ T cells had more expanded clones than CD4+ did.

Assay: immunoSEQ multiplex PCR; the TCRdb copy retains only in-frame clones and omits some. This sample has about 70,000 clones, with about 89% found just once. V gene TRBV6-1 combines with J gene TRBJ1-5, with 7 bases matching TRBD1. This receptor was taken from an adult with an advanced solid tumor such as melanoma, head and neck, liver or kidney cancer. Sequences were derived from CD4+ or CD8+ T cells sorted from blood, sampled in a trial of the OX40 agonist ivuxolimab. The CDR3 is CASSQGSDSNQPQHF. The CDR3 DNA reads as TGTGCCAGCTCACAGGGGTCGGATAGCAATCAGCCCCAGCATTTT.